The 20 T cell receptor beta chains below all came from one sample that was sequenced in a study of cytomegalovirus exposure and HLA in healthy donors. The PCR had 60 Vbeta and 13 Jbeta primers. Data came from immunoSEQ multiplex PCR; TCRdb stores just in-frame clones and leaves some out. The sample holds about 90,000 clones, over 75% seen once. The source material was PBMCs. These receptors all come from a boy aged 5-17 years in good health and CMV-seronegative.

V and J are TRBV5-1 and TRBJ1-6; D is unclear. Germline V gene sequence: CDR1 SGHRS, CDR2 YFSETQ. The CDR3 consists of 14 residues. Trimming left V 4 bases short and J 10 bases short, with 15 bases between. Here the CDR3 reads CASSPAAVGSPLHF. The CDR3, as DNA: TGCGCCAGCAGCCCCGCCGCGGTTGGGTCACCCCTCCACTTT.

The table lists this clone with a few counts. This chain links TRBV2 with TRBJ1-2; 9 bases match TRBD1. CDR3 length equals 13 residues. Germline CDR1 and CDR2: SNHLY and FYNNEI. V gave up 7 bases and J gave up 7 bases; unmatched junction bases: 7. DNA for the CDR3: TGTGCCAGCAAAAAGGACAGGGGAGTTGGCTACACCTTC. This codes for CASKKDRGVGYTF.

This clone has a handful of counts. This chain joins TRBV30 and TRBJ1-4; 11 nucleotides agree with TRBD1. From germline, CDR1 is GTSNPN and CDR2 SVGIG (reference sequence). Trimming cost V 1 base and J 7 bases; bases outside gene matches: 2. The CDR3 is 14 residues long. CDR3 region: CAWSEGTGGEKLFF. In DNA, the CDR3 is TGTGCCTGGAGTGAGGGGACAGGGGGTGAAAAACTGTTTTTT. Based on the CDR3 plus reference TRBV30 and TRBJ1-4, the full variable domain is SQTIHQWPATLVQPVGSPLSLECTVEGTSNPNLYWYRQAAGRGLQLLFYSVGIGQISSEVPQNLSASRPQDRQFILSSKKLLLSDSGFYLCAWSEGTGGEKLFFGSGTQLSVL.

This chain connects TRBV4-3 to TRBJ2-1; 8 bases are a match to TRBD2. The CDR3 covers 15 residues. Trimming cost V 1 base and J 10 bases; bases outside gene matches: 9. Germline V gene sequence: CDR1 LGHNA, CDR2 YSLEER. CDR3 residues: CASSQVSGGAGEQFF. The CDR3 DNA follows: TGCGCCAGCAGCCAAGTCTCCGGGGGGGCTGGGGAGCAGTTCTTC.

The chain carries TRBV5-1 and TRBJ1-6; TRBD1 agrees at 9 bases. Trimming at V came to 0 bases and at J to 11 bases, leaving 6 bases not matched to a gene. CDR1 is SGHRS, CDR2 YFSETQ, per germline. The CDR3 is 15 residues long. Here the CDR3 DNA reads TGCGCCAGCAGCTTGGGCCGGGACAGGGAGACACCCCTCCACTTT. Amino acid sequence: CASSLGRDRETPLHF.

The chain employs TRBV11-2 and TRBJ1-5; D uncertain. V gave up 4 bases and J gave up 5 bases, with 15 bases separating them. This CDR3 is built from 15 residues. The germline gives CDR1 SGHAT, CDR2 FQNNGV. The CDR3 coding sequence is TGTGCCAGCAGCTCGGGCCTCCGCGGGGATCAGCCCCAGCATTTT. Protein: CASSSGLRGDQPQHF.

This sequence joins TRBV5-1 and TRBJ2-1, with 9 nucleotides matching TRBD1. Germline CDR1 and CDR2: SGHRS and YFSETQ. With V trimmed by 0 bases and J by 5 bases, 3 bases remained unmatched. The CDR3 extends over 15 amino acids. CDR3 loop: CASSLVRTGDNEQFF. The CDR3, as DNA: TGCGCCAGCAGCTTGGTCCGGACAGGGGACAATGAGCAGTTCTTC.

The chain uses TRBV6-5 and TRBJ2-7; perhaps TRBD2 as D (6 bases). The germline V gene encodes CDR1 MNHEY and CDR2 SVGAGI. The CDR3 has 12 residues. Trimming took off 2 bases at V and 6 bases at J, with 8 bases between the two ends. The CDR3 protein is CASSYTSSEQYF. In DNA, the CDR3 is TGTGCCAGCAGTTACACTAGCAGCGAGCAGTACTTC.

V gene TRBV28 combines with J gene TRBJ2-7; 12 bases map to TRBD2. The CDR3 loop spans 15 amino acids. The trim removed 7 bases at V and 1 base at J, leaving 5 bases unmatched. CDR1 is MDHEN, CDR2 SYDVKM, per germline. The CDR3 bases are TGTGCCAGCACCCCGGGACTAGCGGGTTCCTACGAGCAGTACTTC. Translation gives CASTPGLAGSYEQYF.

This chain joins TRBV5-4 and TRBJ1-4; no clear D gene. Trimming removed 0 bases at V and 7 bases at J, with 13 bases between. CDR1 SGHNT and CDR2 YYREEE come from the germline V gene (reference sequence). This CDR3 comprises 15 residues. Here the CDR3 DNA reads TGTGCCAGCAGCTTGGGTAGTGCCGTCGGTGAAAAACTGTTTTTT. Its protein is CASSLGSAVGEKLFF.

This clone was picked up a small number of times. The V and J genes are TRBV7-2 and TRBJ1-5; 9 nucleotides align to TRBD1. Germline V gene lookup returns CDR1 SGHTA and CDR2 FQGNSA. V trimming: 4 bases; J trimming: 6 bases; junction bases outside the gene matches: 7. The CDR3 is made up of 15 amino acids. CDR3 sequence reads: CASSSTTGGGQPQHF. The DNA of the CDR3 is TGTGCCAGCAGCTCGACTACAGGGGGCGGTCAGCCCCAGCATTTT.

The CDR3 reads CASSYYRGNQPQHF. In DNA, the CDR3 is TGTGCCAGCAGTTACTACCGCGGGAATCAGCCCCAGCATTTT. The chain joins TRBV6-5 to TRBJ1-5; D is unclear. Germline CDR1 MNHEY, CDR2 SVGAGI. The CDR3 has 14 amino acids. Trimming removed 1 base at V and 4 bases at J, with 8 bases between.

This chain links TRBV7-5 with TRBJ2-7; the D call of TRBD1 is as the table states it, not checked on the DNA. TRBV7-5 is reported as a pseudogene. CDR3 size: 17 residues. DNA for the CDR3: TGTGCCAGAAGCTTTACCCAACCTGAGGACAGTTGTTACGAGCAGTACTTC. Its protein is CARSFTQPEDSCYEQYF.

This clone was picked up one time. The chain has TRBV19 and TRBJ1-2; the D is unclear. V lost 5 bases and J 7 bases, leaving 8 bases between the germline ends. In germline, CDR1 is LNHDA, CDR2 SQIVND (reference sequence). The CDR3 extends over 11 amino acids. CDR3 DNA sequence: TGTGCCAGTAGTGCGGTAGGTGGCTACACCTTC. Translated: CASSAVGGYTF.

The rearrangement joins TRBV6-6 to TRBJ1-2, with D maybe TRBD1 (6 bases). This CDR3 comprises 15 residues. Germline CDR1 reads MNHNY; CDR2 reads SVGAGI (reference sequence). The V gene lost 5 bases and the J gene lost 0 bases, with 13 bases spanning the gap. CDR3 coding DNA: TGTGCCAGCAGTACGGGGACAACAGCTAACTATGGCTACACCTTC. Translated: CASSTGTTANYGYTF.

The chain uses TRBV21-1 and TRBJ1-2. TRBV21-1 is marked as a pseudogene. CDR3 size: 13 residues. CDR3: CASSNPGEDGYTF. The DNA of the CDR3 is TGTGCCAGCAGCAACCCCGGGGAGGATGGCTACACCTTC.

This chain joins TRBV4-1 and TRBJ1-2; 12 bases line up with TRBD1. This CDR3 spans 16 amino acids. The germline CDR1 and CDR2 sequences are MGHRA and YSYEKL. The V segment lost 4 bases and the J segment 7 bases; nucleotides outside the gene matches: 10. In nucleotides, the CDR3 is TGCGCCAGCAGCCGACCGGGACAGGGGGCGCGAAGTGGCTACACCTTC. Encoded protein: CASSRPGQGARSGYTF.

The V call is TRBV30, the J call TRBJ1-3, with D maybe TRBD1 (5 bases). The CDR3 totals 13 residues. Trimming took 8 bases from V and 4 from J, leaving 15 bases between them. The germline CDR1 and CDR2 sequences are GTSNPN and SVGIG (reference sequence). CDR3 coding DNA: TGTGCCGGTAGACGCCGGGGGGGAAACACCATATATTTT. This gives the protein CAGRRRGGNTIYF.

The genes are TRBV30 and TRBJ2-7; TRBD1 might be the D (6 bases). Trimming removed 2 bases from V and 5 bases from J, with 13 bases in between. This CDR3 is 13 amino acids long. Germline V gene data show CDR1 as GTSNPN and CDR2 as SVGIG (reference sequence). The CDR3 DNA sequence: TGTGCCTGGAGTTCAGGGGTTCTAAACGAGCAGTACTTC. This encodes CAWSSGVLNEQYF.

The chain combines TRBV14 with TRBJ2-1; the D gene is possibly TRBD2 (5 bases). This CDR3 region has 17 residues. V was clipped by 3 bases and J by 0 bases, with 15 bases between them. Per germline, CDR1 SGHDN and CDR2 FVKESK. DNA of the CDR3: TGTGCCAGCAGCCATCCCAGACTACCGAGCTCCTACAATGAGCAGTTCTTC. The encoded protein is CASSHPRLPSSYNEQFF.